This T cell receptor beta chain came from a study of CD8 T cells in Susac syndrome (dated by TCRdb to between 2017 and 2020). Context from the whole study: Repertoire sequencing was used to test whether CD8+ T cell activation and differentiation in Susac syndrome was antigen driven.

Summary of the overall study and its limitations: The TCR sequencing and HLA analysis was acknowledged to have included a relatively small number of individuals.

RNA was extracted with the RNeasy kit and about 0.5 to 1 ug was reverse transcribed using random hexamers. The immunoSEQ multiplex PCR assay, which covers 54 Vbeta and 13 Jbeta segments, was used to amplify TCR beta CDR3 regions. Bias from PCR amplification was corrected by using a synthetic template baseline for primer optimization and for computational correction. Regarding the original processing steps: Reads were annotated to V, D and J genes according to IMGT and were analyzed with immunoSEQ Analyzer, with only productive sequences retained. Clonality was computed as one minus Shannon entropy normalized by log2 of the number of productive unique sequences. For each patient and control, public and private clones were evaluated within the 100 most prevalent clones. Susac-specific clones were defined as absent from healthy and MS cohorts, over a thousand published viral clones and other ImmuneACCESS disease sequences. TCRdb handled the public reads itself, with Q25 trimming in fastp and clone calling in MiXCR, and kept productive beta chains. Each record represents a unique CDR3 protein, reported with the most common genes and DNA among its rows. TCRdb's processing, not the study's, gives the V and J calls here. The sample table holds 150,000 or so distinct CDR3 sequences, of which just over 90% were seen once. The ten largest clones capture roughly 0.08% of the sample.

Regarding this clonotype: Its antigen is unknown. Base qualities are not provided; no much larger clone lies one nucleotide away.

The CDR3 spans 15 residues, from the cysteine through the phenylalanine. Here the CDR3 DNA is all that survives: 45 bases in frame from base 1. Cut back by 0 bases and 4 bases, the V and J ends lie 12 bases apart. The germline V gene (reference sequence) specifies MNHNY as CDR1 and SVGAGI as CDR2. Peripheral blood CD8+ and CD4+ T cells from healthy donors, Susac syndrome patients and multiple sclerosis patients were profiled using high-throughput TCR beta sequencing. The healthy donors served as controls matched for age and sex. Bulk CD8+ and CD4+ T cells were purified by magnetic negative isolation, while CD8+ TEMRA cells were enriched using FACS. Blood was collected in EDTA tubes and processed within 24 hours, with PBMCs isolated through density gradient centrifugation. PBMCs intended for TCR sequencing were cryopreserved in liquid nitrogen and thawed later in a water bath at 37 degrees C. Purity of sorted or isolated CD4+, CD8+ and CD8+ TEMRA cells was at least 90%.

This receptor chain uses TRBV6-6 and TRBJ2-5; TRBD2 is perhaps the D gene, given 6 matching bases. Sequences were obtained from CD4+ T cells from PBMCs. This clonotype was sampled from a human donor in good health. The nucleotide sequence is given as TGTGCCAGCAGTTACTCCGGGCGGCGGGGAGAGACCCAGTACTTC. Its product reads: CASSYSGRRGETQYF.